The sample holds many counts of the clone carrying this TCR beta chain. The antigen is not known. The repertoire came from unfractionated whole blood and reflected all unsorted peripheral T cells. Reverse transcription used 500 to 550 ng RNA and constant-region primers for alpha and beta. Alpha and beta chain libraries were made separately by chain-specific third strand synthesis with multiplexing indices. TCRdb reanalysed the 5' RACE reads using MiXCR and keeps one entry per CDR3 protein. The sample shows more than 15,000 distinct CDR3 sequences, less than 15% of them seen only once. The sample comes from a study of HIV-infected patients and healthy controls. Study results and caveats: Size-matching overweighted rare events from HIV-infected data when comparing patients with controls. The diversity differences were not explained by slight age and sex differences between study cohorts.

The V and J ends lost 1 base and 5 bases respectively, with 11 bases between them. CDR1 MGHRA and CDR2 YSYEKL come from the germline V gene. The CDR3 spans 14 residues. This chain connects TRBV4-1 to TRBJ2-5; a weak D match, TRBD2 (5 bases). The clonotype originates from an adult in good health. Sequenced: blood. The CDR3 is CASSQGAGWETQYF. CDR3 nucleotide sequence: TGCGCCAGCAGCCAAGGGGCGGGTTGGGAGACCCAGTACTTC.